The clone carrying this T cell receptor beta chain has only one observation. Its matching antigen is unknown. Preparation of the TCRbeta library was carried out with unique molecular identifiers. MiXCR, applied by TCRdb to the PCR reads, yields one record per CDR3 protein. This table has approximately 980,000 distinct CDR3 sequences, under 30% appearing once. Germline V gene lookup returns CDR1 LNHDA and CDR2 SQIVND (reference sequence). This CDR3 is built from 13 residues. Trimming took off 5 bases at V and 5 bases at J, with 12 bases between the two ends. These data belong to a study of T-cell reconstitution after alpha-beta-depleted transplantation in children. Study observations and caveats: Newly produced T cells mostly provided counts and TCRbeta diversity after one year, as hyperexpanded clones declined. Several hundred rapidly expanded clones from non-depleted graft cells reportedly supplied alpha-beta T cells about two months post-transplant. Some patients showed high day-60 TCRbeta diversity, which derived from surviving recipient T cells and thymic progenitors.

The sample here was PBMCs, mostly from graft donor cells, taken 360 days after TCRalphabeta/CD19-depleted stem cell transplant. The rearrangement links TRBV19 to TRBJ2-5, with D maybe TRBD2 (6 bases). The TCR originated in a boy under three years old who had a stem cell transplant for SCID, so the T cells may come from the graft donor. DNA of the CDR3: TGTGCCAGTAGTGCGTACGGAGGGGAGACCCAGTACTTC. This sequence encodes CASSAYGGETQYF.